A selection of T cell receptor beta chains follows, all from one sample in a study of blood T cell repertoires in COVID-19. TCRdb keeps only in-frame clones here, not all; method: immunoSEQ multiplex PCR. The top ten clones hold roughly 18% of a sample with approximately 60,000 clones, approximately 80% of them seen once. The specimen sequenced was peripheral blood. These TCRs come from a man aged 60 to 75 with acute or convalescent COVID-19. The CDR3 runs from the conserved cysteine through the conserved F or W. D genes are given only for firm matches. Size is stated for part of the rows, as once, few or many counts, or as a class when the clone is expanded.

J gene: TRBJ2-7
V gene: TRBV2
D gene: TRBD1
clone size: -
CDR3 protein: CASSEQQGVYEQYF
CDR3 DNA: TGTGCCAGCAGTGAACAACAGGGGGTGTACGAGCAGTACTTC

J gene: TRBJ2-3
V gene: TRBV5-1
D gene: TRBD2
clone size: -
CDR3 protein: CASSQKSPGLAVDTQYF
CDR3 DNA: TGCGCCAGCAGTCAAAAAAGCCCGGGACTAGCCGTAGATACGCAGTATTTT

J gene: TRBJ1-1
V gene: TRBV2
D gene: TRBD1
clone size: -
CDR3 protein: CASLREGQVNTEAFF
CDR3 DNA: TGTGCCAGTTTGCGAGAGGGACAGGTGAACACTGAAGCTTTCTTT

J gene: TRBJ1-2
V gene: TRBV4-3
D gene: -
clone size: -
CDR3 protein: CASSQDGGEGLYRYTF
CDR3 DNA: TGCGCCAGCAGCCAAGATGGGGGGGAGGGGCTTTATCGCTACACCTTC

J gene: TRBJ1-6
V gene: TRBV7-9
D gene: TRBD1
clone size: -
CDR3 protein: CASSQTGGSSPLHF
CDR3 DNA: TGTGCCAGCAGCCAAACAGGGGGCTCTTCACCCCTCCACTTT

J gene: TRBJ2-3
V gene: TRBV5-1
D gene: TRBD2
clone size: -
CDR3 protein: CASSRLAGESDTQYF
CDR3 DNA: TGCGCCAGCAGCCGACTAGCGGGAGAATCAGATACGCAGTATTTT

J gene: TRBJ1-4
V gene: TRBV19
D gene: TRBD1
clone size: -
CDR3 protein: CASSPGPGGEKLFF
CDR3 DNA: TGTGCCAGTAGCCCGGGTCCAGGGGGCGAAAAACTGTTTTTT

J gene: TRBJ2-6
V gene: TRBV7-9
D gene: TRBD1
clone size: -
CDR3 protein: CASSLGTGVSGANVLTF
CDR3 DNA: TGTGCCAGCAGCTTAGGGACAGGGGTTTCCGGGGCCAACGTCCTGACTTTC

J gene: TRBJ1-6
V gene: TRBV5-6
D gene: TRBD1
clone size: -
CDR3 protein: CASSPRGTGNSPLHF
CDR3 DNA: TGTGCCAGCAGCCCCCGGGGGACAGGGAATTCACCCCTCCACTTT

J gene: TRBJ2-2
V gene: TRBV7-2
D gene: TRBD2
clone size: -
CDR3 protein: CASSLRLAGGINTGELFF
CDR3 DNA: TGTGCCAGCAGCTTACGACTAGCGGGAGGGATTAACACCGGGGAGCTGTTTTTT

J gene: TRBJ1-5
V gene: TRBV6-5
D gene: -
clone size: few
CDR3 protein: CASAKQSNQPQHF
CDR3 DNA: TGTGCCAGCGCTAAACAGAGCAATCAGCCCCAGCATTTT

J gene: TRBJ2-6
V gene: TRBV4-3
D gene: TRBD2
clone size: -
CDR3 protein: CASSPGLAGSGANVLTF
CDR3 DNA: TGCGCCAGCAGCCCAGGACTAGCGGGAAGCGGGGCCAACGTCCTGACTTTC

J gene: TRBJ1-5
V gene: TRBV19
D gene: -
clone size: -
CDR3 protein: CASSIRGDLPPQHF
CDR3 DNA: TGTGCCAGTAGTATTAGGGGTGATTTGCCGCCCCAGCATTTT

J gene: TRBJ2-5
V gene: TRBV2
D gene: TRBD1
clone size: once
CDR3 protein: CASSDISDRGEETQYF
CDR3 DNA: TGTGCCAGCAGTGATATTTCGGACAGGGGTGAAGAGACCCAGTACTTC

J gene: TRBJ2-2
V gene: TRBV6-5
D gene: TRBD2
clone size: -
CDR3 protein: CASRGASGSAGELFF
CDR3 DNA: TGTGCCAGCAGAGGGGCTAGCGGGAGTGCCGGGGAGCTGTTTTTT

J gene: TRBJ1-3
V gene: TRBV6-2/TRBV6-3
D gene: -
clone size: few
CDR3 protein: CASSYFATGNPGNTIYF
CDR3 DNA: TGTGCCAGCAGTTACTTCGCAACAGGGAACCCAGGAAACACCATATATTTT

J gene: TRBJ2-2
V gene: TRBV7-9
D gene: -
clone size: -
CDR3 protein: CASSLTPRELFF
CDR3 DNA: TGTGCCAGCAGCCTAACGCCCCGGGAGCTGTTTTTT

J gene: TRBJ1-5
V gene: TRBV7-9
D gene: TRBD1
clone size: -
CDR3 protein: CASSSTGGVSNQPQHF
CDR3 DNA: TGTGCCAGCAGCTCCACAGGGGGGGTTAGCAATCAGCCCCAGCATTTT

J gene: TRBJ1-1
V gene: TRBV18
D gene: TRBD1
clone size: -
CDR3 protein: CASSPQAGQGAEAFF
CDR3 DNA: TGTGCCAGCTCACCGCAAGCCGGACAGGGCGCTGAAGCTTTCTTT

J gene: TRBJ2-2
V gene: TRBV14
D gene: -
clone size: -
CDR3 protein: CASSQLRSTGELFF
CDR3 DNA: TGTGCCAGCAGCCAGTTAAGGAGCACCGGGGAGCTGTTTTTT

J gene: TRBJ2-4
V gene: TRBV10-3
D gene: -
clone size: -
CDR3 protein: CAISERRLAKNIQYF
CDR3 DNA: TGTGCCATCAGTGAGCGCAGGCTAGCCAAAAACATTCAGTACTTC

J gene: TRBJ2-2
V gene: TRBV6-6
D gene: -
clone size: -
CDR3 protein: CASSYFGGFTGELFF
CDR3 DNA: TGTGCCAGCAGTTACTTCGGAGGTTTCACCGGGGAGCTGTTTTTT

J gene: TRBJ2-3
V gene: TRBV7-9
D gene: -
clone size: once
CDR3 protein: CASSLETGTDTQYF
CDR3 DNA: TGTGCCAGCAGCCTAGAAACTGGCACAGATACGCAGTATTTT

J gene: TRBJ2-3
V gene: TRBV7-3
D gene: -
clone size: -
CDR3 protein: CASSPGGVTDTQYF
CDR3 DNA: TGTGCCAGCAGCCCCGGCGGAGTCACAGATACGCAGTATTTT

J gene: TRBJ2-2
V gene: TRBV9
D gene: -
clone size: -
CDR3 protein: CASSPQDLKAGELFF
CDR3 DNA: TGTGCCAGCAGCCCACAGGATTTGAAGGCCGGGGAGCTGTTTTTT

J gene: TRBJ2-1
V gene: TRBV7-7
D gene: -
clone size: -
CDR3 protein: CASSPAGGEQFF
CDR3 DNA: TGTGCTAGCAGCCCAGCCGGGGGTGAGCAGTTCTTC

J gene: TRBJ2-7
V gene: TRBV11-2
D gene: TRBD1
clone size: once
CDR3 protein: CASSGQGYHYEQYF
CDR3 DNA: TGTGCCAGCAGCGGACAGGGGTATCACTACGAGCAGTACTTC

J gene: TRBJ1-5
V gene: TRBV7-6
D gene: TRBD1
clone size: -
CDR3 protein: CASSLEPTGQIGNQPQHF
CDR3 DNA: TGTGCCAGCAGCTTAGAACCGACAGGGCAGATCGGCAATCAGCCCCAGCATTTT

J gene: TRBJ2-7
V gene: TRBV27
D gene: -
clone size: -
CDR3 protein: CASSYRGMGYEQYF
CDR3 DNA: TGTGCCAGCAGTTACCGGGGTATGGGTTACGAGCAGTACTTC

J gene: TRBJ1-6
V gene: TRBV5-6
D gene: -
clone size: -
CDR3 protein: CASSFMDRGSPLHF
CDR3 DNA: TGTGCCAGCAGCTTTATGGATAGGGGCTCACCCCTCCACTTT

J gene: TRBJ2-3
V gene: TRBV11-3
D gene: TRBD2
clone size: -
CDR3 protein: CASSLSGLATDTQYF
CDR3 DNA: TGTGCCAGCAGCCTCTCCGGACTAGCCACAGATACGCAGTATTTT

J gene: TRBJ2-2
V gene: TRBV24-1
D gene: TRBD2
clone size: -
CDR3 protein: CATSDFRREIFGELFF
CDR3 DNA: TGTGCCACCAGTGATTTTAGGCGGGAGATCTTCGGGGAGCTGTTTTTT

J gene: TRBJ1-6
V gene: TRBV9
D gene: -
clone size: -
CDR3 protein: CASSVGAVTSPLHF
CDR3 DNA: TGTGCCAGCAGCGTAGGGGCAGTGACTTCACCCCTCCACTTT

J gene: TRBJ2-4
V gene: TRBV3-1/TRBV3-2
D gene: -
clone size: -
CDR3 protein: CASSQYSQNIQYF
CDR3 DNA: TGTGCCAGCAGCCAGTACAGCCAAAACATTCAGTACTTC

J gene: TRBJ1-6
V gene: TRBV28
D gene: -
clone size: -
CDR3 protein: CASSLEGSYNSPLHF
CDR3 DNA: TGTGCCAGCAGTTTAGAGGGTTCCTATAATTCACCCCTCCACTTT

J gene: TRBJ2-7
V gene: TRBV5-1
D gene: TRBD2
clone size: -
CDR3 protein: CASASGTSGSLSYEQYF
CDR3 DNA: TGCGCCAGCGCCTCCGGGACTAGCGGGAGTCTTTCCTACGAGCAGTACTTC

J gene: TRBJ2-3
V gene: TRBV7-9
D gene: -
clone size: many
CDR3 protein: CASSLGRDTQYF
CDR3 DNA: TGTGCCAGCAGCTTAGGGAGAGATACGCAGTATTTT

J gene: TRBJ2-5
V gene: TRBV7-2
D gene: TRBD1
clone size: -
CDR3 protein: CASSPVGGTETQYF
CDR3 DNA: TGTGCCAGCAGCCCCGTAGGGGGCACGGAGACCCAGTACTTC

J gene: TRBJ2-1
V gene: TRBV28
D gene: -
clone size: -
CDR3 protein: CASSSPWGLSEQFF
CDR3 DNA: TGTGCCAGCAGTTCCCCCTGGGGGCTTAGTGAGCAGTTCTTC

J gene: TRBJ2-7
V gene: TRBV4-1
D gene: -
clone size: few
CDR3 protein: CASSQAPSGGTIPYEQYF
CDR3 DNA: TGCGCCAGCAGCCAAGCTCCTAGTGGGGGGACGATCCCATACGAGCAGTACTTC

J gene: TRBJ2-2
V gene: TRBV7-6
D gene: TRBD2
clone size: -
CDR3 protein: CASSLQAGVHTGELFF
CDR3 DNA: TGTGCCAGCAGCTTACAGGCGGGAGTTCACACCGGGGAGCTGTTTTTT

J gene: TRBJ2-7
V gene: TRBV28
D gene: TRBD2
clone size: -
CDR3 protein: CASSLPGLAGGGQYF
CDR3 DNA: TGTGCCAGCAGTTTACCCGGACTAGCGGGGGGTGGGCAGTACTTC

J gene: TRBJ2-7
V gene: TRBV6-1
D gene: -
clone size: -
CDR3 protein: CASSEAWQFEQYF
CDR3 DNA: TGTGCCAGCAGTGAAGCGTGGCAGTTTGAGCAGTACTTC

J gene: TRBJ1-2
V gene: TRBV5-1
D gene: TRBD1
clone size: -
CDR3 protein: CASSLDRGQEGYTF
CDR3 DNA: TGCGCCAGCAGCTTGGACAGGGGGCAGGAAGGCTACACCTTC

J gene: TRBJ2-5
V gene: TRBV5-1
D gene: TRBD1
clone size: -
CDR3 protein: CASSLEVAGGWETQYF
CDR3 DNA: TGCGCCAGCAGCTTGGAGGTCGCAGGGGGCTGGGAGACCCAGTACTTC

J gene: TRBJ2-7
V gene: TRBV4-3
D gene: TRBD1
clone size: -
CDR3 protein: CASSQALTGGDPYEQYF
CDR3 DNA: TGCGCCAGCAGCCAAGCTCTAACAGGGGGCGATCCCTACGAGCAGTACTTC

J gene: TRBJ2-1
V gene: TRBV9
D gene: TRBD2
clone size: -
CDR3 protein: CASSGAGAHNEQFF
CDR3 DNA: TGTGCCAGCAGCGGAGCGGGAGCCCACAATGAGCAGTTCTTC

J gene: TRBJ2-1
V gene: TRBV12-3/TRBV12-4
D gene: TRBD2
clone size: -
CDR3 protein: CASGLAGVYEQFF
CDR3 DNA: TGTGCCAGCGGATTAGCGGGAGTCTATGAGCAGTTCTTC

J gene: TRBJ2-1
V gene: TRBV5-4
D gene: TRBD2
clone size: -
CDR3 protein: CASSAAVGRAPNEQFF
CDR3 DNA: TGTGCCAGCAGTGCGGCAGTGGGGAGGGCCCCTAATGAGCAGTTCTTC

J gene: TRBJ2-7
V gene: TRBV6-1
D gene: TRBD1
clone size: -
CDR3 protein: CASSEAGGEQYF
CDR3 DNA: TGTGCCAGCAGTGAGGCAGGGGGCGAGCAGTACTTC

J gene: TRBJ1-5
V gene: TRBV3-1/TRBV3-2
D gene: TRBD1
clone size: -
CDR3 protein: CASSPTPNRGNQPQHF
CDR3 DNA: TGTGCCAGCAGCCCAACCCCAAACAGGGGGAATCAGCCCCAGCATTTT

J gene: TRBJ1-3
V gene: TRBV19
D gene: -
clone size: -
CDR3 protein: CASSPDSGNTIYF
CDR3 DNA: TGTGCCAGTAGTCCAGACTCTGGAAACACCATATATTTT

J gene: TRBJ2-1
V gene: TRBV28
D gene: -
clone size: -
CDR3 protein: CASSRPQVTYNEQFF
CDR3 DNA: TGTGCCAGCAGTCGCCCCCAAGTCACTTACAATGAGCAGTTCTTC

J gene: TRBJ2-1
V gene: TRBV28
D gene: TRBD2
clone size: few
CDR3 protein: CASSLEREGLDEQFF
CDR3 DNA: TGTGCCAGCAGTTTAGAGCGGGAGGGCCTAGATGAGCAGTTCTTC

J gene: TRBJ1-5
V gene: TRBV18
D gene: -
clone size: -
CDR3 protein: CASSPMQGGRNQPQHF
CDR3 DNA: TGTGCCAGCTCACCAATGCAGGGAGGGAGGAATCAGCCCCAGCATTTT

J gene: TRBJ2-5
V gene: TRBV29-1
D gene: TRBD1
clone size: -
CDR3 protein: CSVGEGAGETQYF
CDR3 DNA: TGCAGCGTTGGCGAGGGGGCAGGGGAGACCCAGTACTTC

J gene: TRBJ2-3
V gene: TRBV5-4
D gene: TRBD2
clone size: -
CDR3 protein: CASSLVRSGGGDTQYF
CDR3 DNA: TGTGCCAGCAGCTTGGTTCGGAGCGGGGGGGGAGATACGCAGTATTTT

J gene: TRBJ2-1
V gene: TRBV5-8
D gene: TRBD2
clone size: once
CDR3 protein: CASSLRTSGGEQFF
CDR3 DNA: TGTGCCAGCAGCTTGAGGACTAGCGGGGGTGAGCAGTTCTTC

J gene: TRBJ2-1
V gene: TRBV4-3
D gene: -
clone size: -
CDR3 protein: CASSQDREGLDEQFF
CDR3 DNA: TGCGCCAGCAGCCAAGATCGGGAAGGGCTGGATGAGCAGTTCTTC

J gene: TRBJ1-1
V gene: TRBV2
D gene: TRBD1
clone size: -
CDR3 protein: CASRERQGGTEAFF
CDR3 DNA: TGTGCCAGCAGGGAGAGACAGGGCGGCACTGAAGCTTTCTTT